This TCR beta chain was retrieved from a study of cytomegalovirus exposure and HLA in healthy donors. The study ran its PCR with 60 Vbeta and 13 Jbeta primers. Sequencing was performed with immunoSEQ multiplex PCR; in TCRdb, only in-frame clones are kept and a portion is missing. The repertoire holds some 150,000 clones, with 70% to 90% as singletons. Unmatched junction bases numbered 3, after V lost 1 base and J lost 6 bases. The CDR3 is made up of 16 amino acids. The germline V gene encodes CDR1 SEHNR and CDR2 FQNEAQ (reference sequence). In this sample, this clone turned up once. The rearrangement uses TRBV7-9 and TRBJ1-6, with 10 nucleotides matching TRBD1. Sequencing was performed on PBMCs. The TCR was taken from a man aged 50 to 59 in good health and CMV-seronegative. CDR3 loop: CASSLGDRGLNSPLHF. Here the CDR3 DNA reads TGTGCCAGCAGCTTAGGGGACAGGGGACTTAATTCACCCCTCCACTTT. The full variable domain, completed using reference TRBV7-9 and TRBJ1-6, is DTGVSQNPRHKITKRGQNVTFRCDPISEHNRLYWYRQTLGQGPEFLTYFQNEAQLEKSRLLSDRFSAERPKGSFSTLEIQRTEQGDSAMYLCASSLGDRGLNSPLHFGNGTRLTVT.